These T cell receptor beta chains were read from a single sample in a study of blood T cells in healthy people across ages. TCRdb re-derived calls from the 5' RACE reads in MiXCR, one entry per CDR3 protein. Of 580,000 or so distinct CDR3 sequences in the sample, less than 60% were seen once. Material for sequencing was blood. The receptor set was obtained from a man older than 75 in good health. Each CDR3 is given with its conserved first and last residue. A D gene is named only where the DNA matches it firmly. Expanded clones get a size class; other rows say once, few or many, or leave the size out.

TRBJ1-2 | NA | NA | TRBV9 | 14 | TGTGCCAGCAGCGAGGGGAGGGGCGCGTATGGCTACACCTTC | CASSEGRGAYGYTF
TRBJ1-1 | few | NA | TRBV14 | 13 | TGTGCCAGCAAGGGACAAATGAACACTGAAGCTTTCTTT | CASKGQMNTEAFF
TRBJ1-2 | many | NA | TRBV29-1 | 11 | TGCAGCGTTACCGACAGGAGTGGCTACACCTTC | CSVTDRSGYTF
TRBJ2-1 | NA | TRBD2 | TRBV7-2 | 16 | TGTGCCAGCAGCCCTCCCGGTAGCGGGAGGTATAATGAGCAGTTCTTC | CASSPPGSGRYNEQFF
TRBJ1-2 | few | NA | TRBV4-3 | 15 | TGCGCCAGCAGCCAAGGGTTGGACCCGGAGATTGGCTACACCTTC | CASSQGLDPEIGYTF
TRBJ2-3 | NA | TRBD2 | TRBV28 | 18 | TGTGCCAGCAGTTTAGGGTCCCTAGCGGGAGGACGCACAGATACGCAGTATTTT | CASSLGSLAGGRTDTQYF
TRBJ2-5 | NA | NA | TRBV7-9 | 17 | TGTGCCGGCAGCTTAGCCGGACTACCGAGAGGGCAAGAGACCCAGTACTTC | CAGSLAGLPRGQETQYF
TRBJ2-3 | NA | TRBD2 | TRBV2 | 15 | TGTGCCAGCGGGAGTAGCGGGAGAGTTGGAGATACGCAGTATTTT | CASGSSGRVGDTQYF
TRBJ1-6 | NA | NA | TRBV6-6 | 11 | TGTGCCAGCAGTTCAGACTGGGCCCTCCACTTT | CASSSDWALHF
TRBJ2-1 | NA | TRBD2 | TRBV20-1 | 15 | TGCAGTGCCATGGGGCTAGCGGGAAGAACCAATGAGCAGTTCTTC | CSAMGLAGRTNEQFF
TRBJ1-5 | NA | NA | TRBV6-2/TRBV6-3 | 11 | TGTGCCAGCAGCGTCGGTCCAGCCCAGCATTTT | CASSVGPAQHF
TRBJ1-1 | NA | NA | TRBV7-2 | 16 | TGTGCCAGCAGCCACCCTAAGGCCGGGGAGAACACTGAAGCTTTCTTT | CASSHPKAGENTEAFF
TRBJ2-3 | NA | NA | TRBV7-9 | 13 | TGTGCCAGCAGCCCTCTGACGGACGATACGCAGTATTTT | CASSPLTDDTQYF
TRBJ2-3 | NA | NA | TRBV7-9 | 15 | TGTGCCAGCAGCTTACCGCAGGGTAGCACAGATACGCAGTATTTT | CASSLPQGSTDTQYF
TRBJ2-2 | NA | NA | TRBV12-3/TRBV12-4 | 14 | TGTGCCAGCAGTCCCCTGGCGAACACCGAGGAGCTGTTTTTT | CASSPLANTEELFF
TRBJ1-1 | few | NA | TRBV20-1 | 13 | TGCAGTGCTACCGAACAGGGATCCAGAGGAGCTTTCTTT | CSATEQGSRGAFF
TRBJ2-7 | NA | TRBD1 | TRBV6-2/TRBV6-3 | 11 | TGTGCCAGCGGACAGGCCTACGAGCAGTACTTC | CASGQAYEQYF
TRBJ2-3 | NA | NA | TRBV27 | 14 | TGTGCCAGCAGTTTAATGGCGGGGACAGATACGCAGTATTTT | CASSLMAGTDTQYF
TRBJ2-5 | NA | TRBD2 | TRBV2 | 14 | TGTGCCAGCAGTGGACTAGCGGGAAAGCTGACCCAGTACTTC | CASSGLAGKLTQYF
TRBJ2-5 | NA | NA | TRBV20-1 | 15 | TGCAGTGCTAGAGATGGGCGGTGGAGTGGAGAGACCCAGTACTTC | CSARDGRWSGETQYF
TRBJ2-3 | few | NA | TRBV5-5 | 16 | TGTGCCAGCAGCTTCTTAAGGGGACCTAGCACAGATACGCAGTATTTT | CASSFLRGPSTDTQYF
TRBJ2-5 | many | NA | TRBV4-1 | 13 | TGCGCCAGCAGCCAAGACAGGCAAGAGACCCAGTACTTC | CASSQDRQETQYF
TRBJ2-7 | few | NA | TRBV5-1 | 14 | TGCGCCAGCAGCTTTATGGAGGGTAGCCACGAGCAGTACTTC | CASSFMEGSHEQYF
TRBJ2-7 | NA | NA | TRBV6-1 | 17 | TGTGCCAGCAGACCAGCCTGGGCTAGCCTCGGAATGGGGGAGCAGTACTTC | CASRPAWASLGMGEQYF
TRBJ2-1 | few | NA | TRBV12-3/TRBV12-4 | 15 | TGTGCCAGCAGTTTAGATCGGGGGAGGGGGGATGAGCAGTTCTTC | CASSLDRGRGDEQFF
TRBJ2-7 | few | NA | TRBV2 | 11 | TGTGCCAGCAGTACGTCATTCCTTCGGTACTTC | CASSTSFLRYF
TRBJ2-2 | NA | NA | TRBV28 | 16 | TGTGCCAGCAGTCCCAGGGGGGCGTCAGGCACCGGGGAGCTGTTTTTT | CASSPRGASGTGELFF
TRBJ2-7 | NA | NA | TRBV20-1 | 14 | TGCAGTGCTAGAGATCCGGACCCCACGGGGGAGCAGTACTTC | CSARDPDPTGEQYF
TRBJ2-3 | NA | NA | TRBV5-6 | 14 | TGTGCCAGCAGCTTGGTTGGGCGCACAGATACGCAGTATTTT | CASSLVGRTDTQYF
TRBJ1-6 | NA | NA | TRBV5-1 | 16 | TGCGCCAGCAGCCCAAAAGAACGGACAGCAAATTCACCCCTCCACTTT | CASSPKERTANSPLHF
TRBJ1-5 | NA | NA | TRBV12-3/TRBV12-4 | 16 | TGTGCCAGCAACACATGGCGGGGGGACCATCATCAGCCCCAGCATTTT | CASNTWRGDHHQPQHF
TRBJ1-5 | NA | TRBD1 | TRBV12-3/TRBV12-4 | 16 | TGTGCCAGCAGTCAAACAGGGGGGCTCCCAAATCAGCCCCAGCATTTT | CASSQTGGLPNQPQHF
TRBJ1-2 | many | NA | TRBV5-1 | 13 | TGTGCCAGCAGCTTAGGGGAGAACTATGGCTACACCTTC | CASSLGENYGYTF
TRBJ2-7 | NA | TRBD1 | TRBV29-1 | 14 | TGCAGCGTAAGAGACAGGGTAAAGGCCTACGAGCAGTACTTC | CSVRDRVKAYEQYF
TRBJ1-2 | NA | TRBD1 | TRBV20-1 | 12 | TGCAGTGCCCCGGGGGACAGTACTGGCTACACCTTC | CSAPGDSTGYTF
TRBJ1-2 | NA | NA | TRBV5-1 | 15 | TGCGCCAGCAGCGTATCCGGGAACGCTGACTATGGCTACACCTTC | CASSVSGNADYGYTF
TRBJ2-4 | few | NA | TRBV28 | 15 | TGTGCCAGCAGTTTACCCCCTGGCAATAAAAACATTCAGTACTTC | CASSLPPGNKNIQYF
TRBJ2-1 | NA | NA | TRBV5-1 | 11 | TGCGCCAGCAGCTCCCAGGGGGAGCAGTTCTTC | CASSSQGEQFF
TRBJ1-1 | once | NA | TRBV5-1 | 15 | TGCGCCAGCAGCTTGGGAGGAATAATGAGCACTGAAGCTTTCTTT | CASSLGGIMSTEAFF
TRBJ1-6 | NA | NA | TRBV6-6 | 12 | TGTGCCAGCAGTTACGACGGGGGCCCCCTCCACTTT | CASSYDGGPLHF
TRBJ2-7 | few | NA | TRBV20-1 | 15 | TGCAGTGCTAGAGCGCCCGGGTCCCTCCTCAACGAGCAGTACTTC | CSARAPGSLLNEQYF
TRBJ2-1 | few | NA | TRBV12-3/TRBV12-4 | 16 | TGTGCCAGCAGTTTAGGGGGGGCCGGGTCTCACAATGAGCAGTTCTTC | CASSLGGAGSHNEQFF
TRBJ2-5 | NA | NA | TRBV7-2 | 15 | TGTGCCAGCAGCCTACTAAGCGGTCTGAAAGAGACCCAGTACTTC | CASSLLSGLKETQYF
TRBJ1-2 | once | NA | TRBV18 | 14 | TGTGCCAGCTCACAACAGGGTGGGGACTATGGCTACACCTTC | CASSQQGGDYGYTF
TRBJ2-1 | NA | NA | TRBV5-6 | 17 | TGTGCCAGCAGCTTGAGATGGGTCCGGAGCTCCTACAATGAGCAGTTCTTC | CASSLRWVRSSYNEQFF